These 20 T cell receptor beta chains came from one sample sequenced in a study of CD8 T cells in ankylosing spondylitis. General study points: What seemed typical of ankylosing spondylitis blood was a TCR beta motif built from under 10 highly homologous variants.

MiXCR was run by TCRdb on the 5' RACE reads, yielding one entry per CDR3 protein. This repertoire shows a few hundred thousand distinct CDR3 sequences, about an eighth found once; its top ten account for 6.8%. Their antigens remain unidentified. The sample taken for sequencing was blood, either unsorted or a sorted T cell fraction (not recorded which). All receptors derive from a male donor with ankylosing spondylitis.

This clonotype was seen ten or more times. The chain employs TRBV5-1 and TRBJ1-6; possibly TRBD1 for D (5 bases). Germline V gene sequence: CDR1 SGHRS, CDR2 YFSETQ. V was pared by 4 bases and J by 5 bases, with 13 bases between. The CDR3 is 15 amino acids. The CDR3 nucleotides read TGCGCCAGCAGCCTGGATGGGGCTGATAATTCACCCCTCCACTTT. Translated, it gives CASSLDGADNSPLHF.

J is TRBJ2-3 and V is TRBV20-1; D may match TRBD1 or TRBD2 (5 bases each). The CDR3 is 14 amino acids. CDR1 is DFQATT and CDR2 is SNEGSKA in the germline V gene (reference sequence). Trimming cost V 4 bases and J 2 bases, with 13 bases left between them. CDR3 nucleotide sequence: TGCAGTGCTAAGTGGTGGGGGTTCACAGATACGCAGTATTTT. Translating gives CSAKWWGFTDTQYF.

This chain uses TRBV5-6 with TRBJ1-3; 9 nucleotides match TRBD1. After removal of 4 bases from V and 4 bases from J, the junction contained 9 bases not matched to a gene. Germline lookup yields CDR1 SGHDT and CDR2 YYEEEE. The CDR3 is made up of 16 amino acids. CDR3 sequence reads: CASSGSGTGTGNTIYF. DNA of the CDR3: TGTGCCAGCAGCGGATCAGGGACAGGGACGGGAAACACCATATATTTT.

At least ten counts were recorded for this clonotype. This chain links TRBV12-3 or TRBV12-4 with TRBJ2-1, with unresolved D. This CDR3 comprises 15 residues. Trimming pared 5 bases from V and 1 base from J, leaving 12 bases between. CDR3 nucleotides: TGTGCCAGCAGTCGGAGCGCGGTGTCCTACAATGAGCAGTTCTTC. This gives the protein CASSRSAVSYNEQFF.

V and J are TRBV23-1 and TRBJ2-3; TRBD1 matches at 9 bases. TRBV23-1 is marked as an open reading frame, function uncertain. The CDR3 sequence is 16 residues long. V was pared by 6 bases and J by 2 bases, with 9 bases of the junction left unmatched. CDR3 bases: TGCGCCAGCAGACACTGGACAGGGGCCTACACAGATACGCAGTATTTT. This sequence encodes CASRHWTGAYTDTQYF.

This clonotype was observed many times. The rearrangement links TRBV5-1 to TRBJ2-2; D uncertain. This CDR3 contains 12 residues. The ends were cut back, 7 bases at V and 3 bases at J, with 7 bases in the middle. Per the germline V gene, CDR1 is SGHRS and CDR2 is YFSETQ. CDR3 bases: TGCGCCAGCCAGAGAGACACCGGGGAGCTGTTTTTT. It yields the protein CASQRDTGELFF.

This chain joins TRBV7-6 and TRBJ2-1; D is uncertain. The CDR3 length is 13 residues. The germline gives CDR1 SGHVS, CDR2 FNYEAQ. V lost 3 bases to trimming and J lost 5 bases, with 8 bases between them. CDR3 in amino acids: CASSFKWDNEQFF. The CDR3 DNA reads as TGTGCCAGCAGCTTCAAATGGGACAATGAGCAGTTCTTC.

This chain connects TRBV12-3 or TRBV12-4 to TRBJ2-3; no clear D gene. The CDR3 loop spans 13 amino acids. Trimming shortened V by 8 bases and J by 2 bases, and 11 bases separated the two germline ends. Here the CDR3 reads CASFRALTDTQYF. The DNA for the CDR3 is TGTGCCAGCTTCCGAGCCCTCACAGATACGCAGTATTTT.

This clonotype was counted between two and nine times. The J gene is TRBJ2-1, the V gene TRBV4-2; 12 bases fit TRBD2. Germline V gene sequence: CDR1 LGHNA, CDR2 YNFKEQ. Trimming cost V 0 bases and J 6 bases; bases outside gene matches: 15. CDR3 length: 20 residues. The CDR3 region has the DNA TGTGCCAGCAGCCAAGATTTGACTAGCGGGAGTTCACTCGGCCTCAATGAGCAGTTCTTC. Protein sequence: CASSQDLTSGSSLGLNEQFF.

This chain joins TRBV11-2 and TRBJ2-2; no clear D. The CDR3 is 14 amino acids. Germline CDR1 SGHAT, CDR2 FQNNGV. Deletions cut 4 bases from V and 2 bases from J, with 8 bases between. The CDR3, as DNA: TGTGCCAGCAGCTGGAGACAAAACACCGGGGAGCTGTTTTTT. It codes for CASSWRQNTGELFF.

This clonotype was counted at least ten times. The gene calls are TRBV12-3 or TRBV12-4 and TRBJ2-7, with 7 bases lining up with TRBD2. CDR3 length equals 12 residues. The ends lost 4 bases at V and 6 bases at J; junction bases unmatched: 3. The CDR3 coding sequence is TGTGCCAGCAGTTGGGGAGGGCTCGAGCAGTACTTC. Residues: CASSWGGLEQYF.

The chain is built from TRBV24-1 and TRBJ2-3, with 7 nucleotides matching TRBD1. The junction had 3 bases not matched to a gene; V was cut back by 8 bases and J by 2 bases. CDR1 and CDR2 from the germline V gene are KGHDR and SFDVKD. This CDR3 has 13 amino acids. For the CDR3, the DNA is TGTGCCACCAAGGGGGCCTTCACAGATACGCAGTATTTT. Protein sequence: CATKGAFTDTQYF.

This chain uses TRBV3-1 with TRBJ2-5; 12 bases are shared with TRBD2. The CDR3 sequence is 15 residues long. J was trimmed by 7 bases and V by 3 bases; bases with no gene match: 6. Looked up from germline, CDR1 is LGHDT and CDR2 is YNNKEL (reference sequence). The DNA of the CDR3 is TGTGCCAGCAGCCAGAGACTAGCGGGAGTTGGGACCCAGTACTTC. The encoded protein is CASSQRLAGVGTQYF.

The CDR3 region is CASIYRGGTEAFF. The CDR3 nucleotides read TGTGCCAGCATTTACAGGGGGGGGACTGAAGCTTTCTTT. The chain recombines TRBV7-2 with TRBJ1-1; 8 nucleotides agree with TRBD1. After removal of 7 bases from V and 5 bases from J, the junction contained 6 bases not matched to a gene. The germline gives CDR1 SGHTA, CDR2 FQGNSA. The CDR3 runs 13 residues.

This chain links TRBV2 with TRBJ2-3; TRBD2 aligns across 10 bases. Trimming cost V 5 bases and J 6 bases; bases outside gene matches: 8. Germline CDR1 is SNHLY and CDR2 is FYNNEI. This CDR3 contains 15 residues. The CDR3: CASSIAGGSKDTQYF. CDR3 nucleotide sequence: TGTGCCAGCAGTATAGCGGGAGGCTCCAAGGATACGCAGTATTTT.

This chain uses TRBV18 with TRBJ2-7, with TRBD1 matching 7 bases. Germline values: CDR1 KGHSH, CDR2 LQKENI. The V gene end was trimmed by 5 bases and the J gene end by 5 bases; junction bases not matched to a gene: 18. CDR3 length equals 17 residues. CDR3 sequence (DNA): TGTGCCAGCTCATCCCCGGACAGGAACCCCGCTGGGGACGAGCAGTACTTC. Its translation: CASSSPDRNPAGDEQYF.

This clonotype showed up just a few times. The CDR3 is CASSASGSVTGELFF. The CDR3 DNA sequence: TGTGCCAGCAGTGCTAGCGGGAGTGTCACCGGGGAGCTGTTTTTT. This sequence joins TRBV27 and TRBJ2-2; TRBD2 agrees at 10 bases. This CDR3 spans 15 amino acids. The J segment lost 4 bases and the V segment lost 5 bases, leaving 4 bases of the junction unmatched. Germline CDR1 and CDR2: MNHEY and SMNVEV (reference sequence).

Ten or more counts support this clonotype. The V and J genes are TRBV29-1 and TRBJ1-1, with a weak D call TRBD1 (5 bases). Germline CDR1 reads SQVTM; CDR2 reads ANQGSEA. Trimming shortened V by 4 bases and J by 8 bases, and 14 bases separated the two germline ends. This CDR3 has 12 residues. CDR3 amino acids: CSVGNGATEAFF. The CDR3 coding sequence is TGCAGCGTTGGAAATGGGGCGACCGAAGCTTTCTTT.

This clonotype was counted only a few times. Written as DNA, the CDR3 is TGTGCCAGTAGTAACCCACTAGCGGGAGATTTAGAGACCCAGTACTTC. Residues: CASSNPLAGDLETQYF. The V and J genes are TRBV19 and TRBJ2-5; 11 bases are shared with TRBD2. With V trimmed by 4 bases and J by 4 bases, 8 bases remained unmatched. The length of the CDR3 is 16 residues. The germline CDR1 and CDR2 sequences are LNHDA and SQIVND (reference sequence).

V gene TRBV2 combines with J gene TRBJ2-2, with 10 bases matching TRBD2. The junction had 12 bases not matched to a gene; V was cut back by 6 bases and J by 5 bases. Germline V gene data show CDR1 as SNHLY and CDR2 as FYNNEI. The CDR3 totals 17 residues. The CDR3, as DNA: TGTGCCAGCAGCCAAAGGACTAGCGGCTCTCCTACCGGGGAGCTGTTTTTT. Translated, it gives CASSQRTSGSPTGELFF.